These T cell receptor beta chains were read from a single sample in a study of blood T cells in healthy people across ages. Each CDR3 protein gets one entry after TCRdb re-called the 5' RACE reads with MiXCR. The repertoire holds some 710,000 distinct CDR3 sequences, with about 46% as singletons. What was sequenced was blood. The receptors were gathered from a man aged 80 or over in good health. The CDR3 runs from the conserved cysteine through the conserved F or W. The D gene is left open where the match is weak. Clone size appears in some rows only: once, few, many, or a class for an expanded clone.

>14|TRBJ1-2|TRBV4-2|-|-
TGTGCCAGCAGCCAAGATATGGCGCGGTATGGCTACACCTTC
CASSQDMARYGYTF
>14|TRBJ2-7|TRBV29-1|few|-
TGCAGCGTTGTGATAGCGCAAAGCTCCTACGAGCAGTACTTC
CSVVIAQSSYEQYF
>15|TRBJ2-7|TRBV7-3|many|TRBD2
TGTGCCAGCAGCTTAGGGGGGGGTACCTTCTACGAGCAGTACTTC
CASSLGGGTFYEQYF
>14|TRBJ1-6|TRBV25-1|-|-
TGTGCCAGCAGAAGACAGGCCAATAATTCACCCCTCCACTTT
CASRRQANNSPLHF
>16|TRBJ2-7|TRBV11-3|few|-
TGTGCCAGCAGCTTAGAAAATCGTCAGGGTAGGGCCGAGCAGTACTTC
CASSLENRQGRAEQYF
>13|TRBJ2-7|TRBV2|many|TRBD2
TGTGCCAGCAGTAGCGGGAGCACTTACGAGCAGTACTTC
CASSSGSTYEQYF
>16|TRBJ2-5|TRBV7-2|-|TRBD2
TGTGCCAGCAGCTTAGAGCGACAGCGGGACTACAATGAGCAGTACTTC
CASSLERQRDYNEQYF
>15|TRBJ2-2|TRBV5-1|once|TRBD2
TGCGCCAGCAGCTCGGGACTAGCCAAAACCGGGGAGCTGTTTTTT
CASSSGLAKTGELFF
>16|TRBJ2-5|TRBV28|once|-
TGTGCCAGCAGTTTGGGGCGGAGGACAAGTCAAGAGACCCAGTACTTC
CASSLGRRTSQETQYF
>14|TRBJ1-1|TRBV7-9|-|-
TGTGCCAGCAGATCGGGCGTCGGGGTCACTGAAGCTTTCTTT
CASRSGVGVTEAFF
>15|TRBJ2-5|TRBV28|few|-
TGTGCCAGCAGTTTATTTGGGACTCGCCAAGAGACCCAGTACTTC
CASSLFGTRQETQYF
>15|TRBJ1-1|TRBV2|-|-
TGTGCCAGCAGCCCCGATGCGGCAGGATACACTGAAGCTTTCTTT
CASSPDAAGYTEAFF
>13|TRBJ2-1|TRBV2|few|-
TGTGCCAGCAGTGAGGCGTCAGGAGCTAAGCAGTTCTTC
CASSEASGAKQFF
>16|TRBJ2-5|TRBV6-5|-|TRBD1
TGTGCCAGCAGTTACGACCAGGGGGCGCGGGAAGAGACCCAGTACTTC
CASSYDQGAREETQYF
>14|TRBJ2-7|TRBV6-5|many|TRBD2
TGTGCCAGCCAGGGAGCGGGAGGGTTGTACGAGCAGTACTTC
CASQGAGGLYEQYF
>14|TRBJ2-3|TRBV12-3/TRBV12-4|-|TRBD2
TGTGCCAGCTACCGCCGGGGGGGAACAGATACGCAGTATTTT
CASYRRGGTDTQYF
>14|TRBJ2-5|TRBV10-3|many|TRBD1
TGTGCCATCAGTCCCGGACAGGGTCAAGAGACCCAGTACTTC
CAISPGQGQETQYF
>18|TRBJ2-1|TRBV4-3|few|TRBD2
TGCGCCAGCAGCCTAACATATGCCGGGACTAGCGGGTCTGGTGAGCAGTTCTTC
CASSLTYAGTSGSGEQFF
>16|TRBJ2-5|TRBV4-2|-|-
TGTGCCAGCAGCCATAATACCGGGACGGAGAGGGAGACCCAGTACTTC
CASSHNTGTERETQYF
>13|TRBJ2-6|TRBV24-1|-|-
TGTGCCACCAATAACTCTGGGGCCAACGTCCTGACTTTC
CATNNSGANVLTF
>19|TRBJ2-2|TRBV7-9|-|TRBD2
TGTGCCAGCAGCTTCCCGACGCGGGGGCTAGCGGGAGTCTCCGGGGAGCTGTTTTTT
CASSFPTRGLAGVSGELFF
>13|TRBJ2-3|TRBV20-1|-|TRBD2
TGCAGTGCTAGGACTAGCGAGACAGGTACGCAGTATTTT
CSARTSETGTQYF
>15|TRBJ2-1|TRBV24-1|-|TRBD2
TGTGCCACCAGTGGTTTAGCGGGAGGGCCAGGTGAGCAGTTCTTC
CATSGLAGGPGEQFF
>15|TRBJ2-7|TRBV12-3/TRBV12-4|few|-
TGTGCCAGCATTAACAGCGCCGGGGGATCCTACGAGCAGTACTTC
CASINSAGGSYEQYF
>15|TRBJ2-1|TRBV20-1|-|TRBD2
TGCAGTGCTAGAGGGGCTAGCGGGATTTACAATGAGCAGTTCTTC
CSARGASGIYNEQFF
>13|TRBJ2-2|TRBV5-6|-|-
TGTGCCAGCACACTATCGAACACCAGGGAGCTGTTTTTT
CASTLSNTRELFF
>14|TRBJ1-6|TRBV27|once|-
TGTGCCAGCAGTTTACTAGACCGAGATTCACCCCTCCACTTT
CASSLLDRDSPLHF
>16|TRBJ2-3|TRBV7-9|many|TRBD1
TGTGCCAGCAGCTTAGTAACAGGGGCGAGCACAGATACGCAGTATTTT
CASSLVTGASTDTQYF
>15|TRBJ2-3|TRBV10-2|-|TRBD2
TGCGCCAGCAGTGATAGCGGGGGCGTCACAGATACGCAGTATTTT
CASSDSGGVTDTQYF
>16|TRBJ2-3|TRBV7-2|many|-
TGTGCCAGCAGCTTACAGGGTAGAAGGTCCACAGATACGCAGTATTTT
CASSLQGRRSTDTQYF
>18|TRBJ1-2|TRBV9|once|-
TGTGCCAGCAGCGTCGACTCCGGGACTAGAAACTATGGCTATGGCTACACCTTC
CASSVDSGTRNYGYGYTF
>14|TRBJ2-5|TRBV5-5|few|-
TGTGCCAGCAGCCCCCTTGGGGGTAGGGAGACCCAGTACTTC
CASSPLGGRETQYF
>16|TRBJ2-3|TRBV5-4|-|TRBD2
TGTGCCAGCAGCCGGACTAGCGGGAGGTGGGGAGATACGCAGTATTTT
CASSRTSGRWGDTQYF
>21|TRBJ2-1|TRBV28|-|TRBD2
TGTGCCAGCAGTTGGGGGACTAGCGGGAGTGGAAGGGCCTTAAAGGTAGAGACCCAGTTCTTC
CASSWGTSGSGRALKVETQFF
>14|TRBJ1-1|TRBV25-1|few|-
TGTGCCAGCAGTGTGCCAGGGGTGGGGACTGAAGCTTTCTTT
CASSVPGVGTEAFF
>16|TRBJ2-7|TRBV5-4|many|-
TGTGCCAGCAGTTATGTGACCGGGACCGTGTTCTACGAGCAGTACTTC
CASSYVTGTVFYEQYF
>11|TRBJ2-7|TRBV12-3/TRBV12-4|many|-
TGTGCCAGCAGCTTATTGGACGAGCAGTACTTC
CASSLLDEQYF
>16|TRBJ2-1|TRBV7-3|-|-
TGTGCCAGCAGCCCATCGGGGTCGGCTGGGGGAAATGAGCAGTTCTTC
CASSPSGSAGGNEQFF
>15|TRBJ2-1|TRBV4-2|once|TRBD1
TGTGCCAGCAGCGAAGCCCGGGACAGCTTCAATGAGCAGTTCTTC
CASSEARDSFNEQFF
>13|TRBJ2-7|TRBV28|-|-
TGTGCCAGCAGTTCCCCAGCCCTGGACGAGCAGTACTTC
CASSSPALDEQYF
>16|TRBJ2-7|TRBV7-2|-|TRBD2
TGTGCCAGCAGCGCCGCCGGGACTAGCGGCAACTACGAGCAGTACTTC
CASSAAGTSGNYEQYF
>12|TRBJ2-7|TRBV29-1|few|TRBD2
TGCAGCGTTGAAGTCCTAGCGGGGGAGCAGTACTTC
CSVEVLAGEQYF
>15|TRBJ2-1|TRBV20-1|few|TRBD2
TGCAGTGCTAGAGATCACGTGGGCGGGAGGAATGAGCAGTTCTTC
CSARDHVGGRNEQFF
>15|TRBJ1-5|TRBV7-3|many|-
TGTGCCAGCAACTCCACGAAGGGCCACAATCAGCCCCAGCATTTT
CASNSTKGHNQPQHF
>12|TRBJ2-5|TRBV20-1|many|-
TGCAGTGCTCGTTCTTGGGAAGAGACCCAGTACTTC
CSARSWEETQYF
>13|TRBJ2-7|TRBV9|many|-
TGTGCCAGCAGCCCACTAGTGTCCTACGAGCAGTACTTC
CASSPLVSYEQYF
>15|TRBJ2-4|TRBV11-2|few|TRBD1
TGTGCCAGCAGCTTAGCACAGGGGCGATCTAACATTCAGTACTTC
CASSLAQGRSNIQYF
>16|TRBJ2-1|TRBV12-3/TRBV12-4|many|TRBD1
TGTGCCAGCAGTTTAGCGGCTGGGACAGGGAACAATGAGCAGTTCTTC
CASSLAAGTGNNEQFF
>13|TRBJ2-7|TRBV3-1|-|-
TGTGCCTGCAGCCAAGTTCGGGGCTACGGGCAGTACTTC
CACSQVRGYGQYF
>17|TRBJ1-4|TRBV13|-|TRBD1
TGTGCCAGCAGCTTAGCAGGGGGCGGTCGGAGTAATGAAAAACTGTTTTTT
CASSLAGGGRSNEKLFF
>15|TRBJ2-7|TRBV3-1|-|-
TGTGCCAGCAGCCGAAGAGGAATAGGGCGGAACGAGCAGTACTTC
CASSRRGIGRNEQYF
>16|TRBJ1-6|TRBV7-2|few|TRBD1
TGTGCCAGCAGCTCGGGACCGGGACAGGGGGCTACACCCCTCCACTTT
CASSSGPGQGATPLHF
>16|TRBJ2-2|TRBV24-1|-|TRBD1
TGTGCCACCAGTGAACCTGGGACAGGGATCACCGGGGAGCTGTTTTTT
CATSEPGTGITGELFF
>14|TRBJ2-3|TRBV6-5|many|TRBD1
TGTGCCACCTCCATTAACGGACAGGCAGATACGCAGTATTTT
CATSINGQADTQYF
>15|TRBJ1-2|TRBV5-1|-|-
TGCGCCAGCAGCTTGGGCCCGGGAGATCGTGGTGGCTACACCTTC
CASSLGPGDRGGYTF
>15|TRBJ2-7|TRBV7-9|-|TRBD2
TGTGCCAGCAGTCCGGGGGGGCAGAACATCTACGAGCAGTACTTC
CASSPGGQNIYEQYF
>13|TRBJ2-7|TRBV9|-|-
TGTGCCAGCAGCGTAGGTTCCGGGGACGAGCAGTACTTC
CASSVGSGDEQYF
>14|TRBJ2-5|TRBV19|few|-
TGTGCCAGTAGTATTGGTGGGAGTGAAGAGACCCAGTACTTC
CASSIGGSEETQYF